This TCR beta chain was profiled in a study of blood T cell repertoires in COVID-19 (dated by TCRdb to the early 2020s). Background on the whole study: Collaborator samples came from the United States, Italy and Spain and covered acute and convalescent phases of COVID-19. The samples were drawn from the first 160 participants of the ongoing ImmuneRACE study and from about 1,200 subjects provided by 6 global collaborators. The repertoires were released in a freely available public database intended as a resource for research on the immune response to SARS-CoV-2. The material from the prospective study consisted of cDNA or gDNA derived from T cells, B-cell-depleted T cells, or PBMCs. Where HLA class I and class II types were available, the types were taken from metadata supplied by the sample provider, not from assay-based typing. Deeply sampled blood TCRbeta repertoires from subjects exposed to, actively infected with, or recovered from COVID-19 were included in the dataset. The sample metadata nearly always contained a de-identified subject ID, COVID-19 status, age in years and sex.

Comments on this clone: Its antigen remains undetermined. No base quality information exists; no much larger clone differs at one position.

General conclusions and limits of the study: Clinical and demographic metadata were provided uncurated, with the amount varying by source and participant.

TCRbeta CDR3 regions were amplified from genomic DNA by means of the immunoSEQ Assay, a bias-controlled multiplex PCR. The original pipeline was this. Within the assay, amplification of reference gene primers was used to estimate how many nucleated cells each sample contained. To quantify the absolute abundance of each unique TCRbeta CDR3 rearrangement, sequence reads were collapsed and filtered. For each sample, productive Simpson clonality was calculated as the square root of Simpson's diversity index over productive rearrangements. This immuneACCESS table, as held by TCRdb, lists in-frame sequences with V and J called but not all clones. Of the missing ones, under half trace to an unresolved V gene in checked studies; the others have no known cause. For V, J and clone size, that table is used; D and trimming come from the DNA. The sample table lists just under 350,000 clones, over 70% of them with a count of one. The top ten hold under 3% of the sample.

The germline V gene (reference sequence) sets CDR1 to SGHNT and CDR2 to YYREEE. Inclusive of the bounding cysteine and phenylalanine, the CDR3 is 16 residues long. Only the CDR3 DNA is retained, 48 bases long and in frame from the first base. Trimming leaves V shorter by 4 bases and J shorter by 10 bases, with the junction holding 14 bases beyond the gene matches. Each collaborating institution followed its own protocols to collect whole blood in K2EDTA tubes. For TCRbeta analysis, collaborators shipped samples as frozen whole blood, isolated PBMCs, or DNA extracted from either of those sample types.

The receptor was derived from a man aged 30-40 years with active or convalescent COVID-19. What was sequenced was peripheral blood. Recombination connected TRBV5-4 to TRBJ2-6, and 7 junction bases match TRBD2. The nucleotides are TGTGCCAGCAGCCGACTGGGAGGGGTGCGGTTGAACGTCCTGACTTTC. The resulting protein is CASSRLGGVRLNVLTF.